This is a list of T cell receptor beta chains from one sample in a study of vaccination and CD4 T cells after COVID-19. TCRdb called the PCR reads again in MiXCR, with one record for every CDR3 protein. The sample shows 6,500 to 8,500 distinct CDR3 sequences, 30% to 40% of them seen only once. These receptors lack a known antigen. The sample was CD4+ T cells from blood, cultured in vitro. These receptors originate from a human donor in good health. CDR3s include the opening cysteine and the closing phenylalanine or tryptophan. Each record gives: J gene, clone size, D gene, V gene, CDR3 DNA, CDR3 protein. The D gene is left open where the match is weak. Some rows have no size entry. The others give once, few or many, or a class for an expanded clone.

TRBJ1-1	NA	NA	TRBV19	TGTGCCAGTAGTATTGGCAGCTACTCGAACACTGAAGCTTTCTTT	CASSIGSYSNTEAFF
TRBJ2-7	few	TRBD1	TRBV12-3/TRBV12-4	TGTGCCAGCAGTACCTCCGGGACAGGGACCACCTACGAGCAGTACTTC	CASSTSGTGTTYEQYF
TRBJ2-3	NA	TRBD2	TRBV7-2	TGTGCCAGCAGCTTAGCGGGGGGGAAGACGCAGTATTTT	CASSLAGGKTQYF
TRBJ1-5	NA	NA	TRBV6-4	TGTGCCAGCAGTGACTCGACGGGTGGGCCCCAGCATTTT	CASSDSTGGPQHF
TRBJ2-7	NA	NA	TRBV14	TGTGCCAGCAGCCGGGGATGGAGGGGGGCCATGCCCTACGAGCAGTACTTC	CASSRGWRGAMPYEQYF
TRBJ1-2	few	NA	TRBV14	TGTGCCAGCAGCCAAGCGGGGAGTGGGGGCTATGGCTACACCTTC	CASSQAGSGGYGYTF
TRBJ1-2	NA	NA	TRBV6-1	TGTGCCAGCAGCCCTAAAGGGGGGAGTAGTGGCTACACCTTC	CASSPKGGSSGYTF
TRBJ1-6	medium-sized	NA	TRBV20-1	TGCAGTGCTAGAGATCAGGGCAAGAACTATAATTCACCCCTCCACTTT	CSARDQGKNYNSPLHF
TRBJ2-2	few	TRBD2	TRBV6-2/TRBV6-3	TGTGCCACCTGGTCCCGGAGCGGGGGGGCCCCCGGGGAGCTGTTTTTT	CATWSRSGGAPGELFF
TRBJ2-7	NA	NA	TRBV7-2	TGTGCCAGCAGCCCGCGGGGGCCTCCCTACGAGCAGTACTTC	CASSPRGPPYEQYF
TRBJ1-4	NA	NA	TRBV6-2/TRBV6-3	TGTGCCAGCAGTTACTTTGTCGGCGTGTCTAATGAAAAACTGTTTTTT	CASSYFVGVSNEKLFF
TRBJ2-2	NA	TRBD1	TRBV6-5	TGTGCCAGCAGTTACTACAGGGGGGCGAACACCGGGGAGCTGTTTTTT	CASSYYRGANTGELFF
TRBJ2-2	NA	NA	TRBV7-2	TGTGCCAGCAGCTTAGCCGGCCGTGGGGCCGGGGAGCTGTTTTTT	CASSLAGRGAGELFF
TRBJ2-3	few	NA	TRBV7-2	TGTGCCAGCAGCCGAGGGGATGGACGTGCGGATACGCAGTATTTT	CASSRGDGRADTQYF
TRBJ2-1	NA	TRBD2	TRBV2	TGTGCCAGCAGTTTTCCGGGACTGGGAGGGTCCAATGAGCAGTTCTTC	CASSFPGLGGSNEQFF
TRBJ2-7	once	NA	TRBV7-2	TGTGCCAGCAGCTTACGGGCAGGCTACGAGCAGTACTTC	CASSLRAGYEQYF
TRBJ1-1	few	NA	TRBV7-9	TGTGCCAGCAGCCCCGGCCTCGGGGGGAACACTGAAGCTTTCTTT	CASSPGLGGNTEAFF